This T cell receptor beta chain was retrieved from a study of T cell responses to AZD1222 COVID-19 vaccine. Study findings and constraints: Increases in Spike-specific TCR breadth and depth were seen after two AZD1222 doses. Unmutated regions of variants are reportedly targeted by nearly half of spike-specific TCRs.

This table comes from immunoSEQ multiplex PCR, and its TCRdb copy is limited to in-frame clones, with some not included. The repertoire has 95,000 to 150,000 clones, 75% to 90% of them found once; the top ten carry approximately 8.5%. For this clone: Its antigen is currently unknown.

Per germline, CDR1 SEHNR and CDR2 FQNEAQ (reference sequence). The trim removed 5 bases at V and 8 bases at J, leaving 5 bases unmatched. This CDR3 is 14 amino acids long. The V and J genes are TRBV7-9 and TRBJ2-7, with 14 nucleotides matching TRBD2. Sequencing was performed on peripheral blood, taken on day 0 of AZD1222 vaccination. This TCR came from an adult in good health. The CDR3 region is CASSPGLAGDKQYF. The DNA for the CDR3 is TGTGCCAGCAGCCCGGGACTAGCGGGAGATAAGCAGTACTTC.